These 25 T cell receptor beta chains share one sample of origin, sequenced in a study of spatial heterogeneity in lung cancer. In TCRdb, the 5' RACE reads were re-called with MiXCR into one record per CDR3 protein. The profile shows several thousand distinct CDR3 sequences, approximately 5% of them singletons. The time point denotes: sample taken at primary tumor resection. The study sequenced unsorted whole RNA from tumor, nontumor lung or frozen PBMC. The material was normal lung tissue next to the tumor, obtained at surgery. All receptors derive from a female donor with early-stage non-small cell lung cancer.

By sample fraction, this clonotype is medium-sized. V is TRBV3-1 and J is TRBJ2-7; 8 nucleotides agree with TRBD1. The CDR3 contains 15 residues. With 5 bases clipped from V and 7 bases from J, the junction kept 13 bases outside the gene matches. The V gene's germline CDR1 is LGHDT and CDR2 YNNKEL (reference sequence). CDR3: CASSVRTGRSGEQYF. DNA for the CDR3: TGTGCCAGCAGCGTACGGACAGGGCGTTCAGGGGAGCAGTACTTC.

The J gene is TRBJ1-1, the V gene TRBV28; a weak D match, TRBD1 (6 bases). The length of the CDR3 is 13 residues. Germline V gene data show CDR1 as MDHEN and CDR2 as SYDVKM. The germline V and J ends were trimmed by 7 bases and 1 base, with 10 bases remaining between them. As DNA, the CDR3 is TGTGCCAGCAACTGGGGACAGAACACTGAAGCTTTCTTT. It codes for CASNWGQNTEAFF. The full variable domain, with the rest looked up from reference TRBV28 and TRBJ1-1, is DVKVTQSSRYLVKRTGEKVFLECVQDMDHENMFWYRQDPGLGLRLIYFSYDVKMKEKGDIPEGYSVSREKKERFSLILESASTNQTSMYLCASNWGQNTEAFFGQGTRLTVV.

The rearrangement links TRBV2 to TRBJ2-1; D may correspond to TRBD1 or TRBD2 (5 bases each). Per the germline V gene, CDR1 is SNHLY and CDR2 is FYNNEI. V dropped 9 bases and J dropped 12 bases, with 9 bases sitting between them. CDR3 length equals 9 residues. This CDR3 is CASGTRQFF. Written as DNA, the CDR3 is TGTGCCAGTGGGACGAGGCAGTTCTTC.

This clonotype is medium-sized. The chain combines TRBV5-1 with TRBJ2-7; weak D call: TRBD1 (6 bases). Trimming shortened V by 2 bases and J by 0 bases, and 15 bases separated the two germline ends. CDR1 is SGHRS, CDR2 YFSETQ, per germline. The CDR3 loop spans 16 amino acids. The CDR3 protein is CASSFFSDRPSYEQYF. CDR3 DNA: TGCGCCAGCAGCTTTTTTTCCGACAGGCCCTCCTACGAGCAGTACTTC.

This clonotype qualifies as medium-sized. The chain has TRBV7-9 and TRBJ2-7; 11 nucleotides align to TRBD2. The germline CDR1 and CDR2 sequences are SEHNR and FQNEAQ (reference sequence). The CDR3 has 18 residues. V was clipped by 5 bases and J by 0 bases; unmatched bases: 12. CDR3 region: CASSVTGTSGQSSYEQYF. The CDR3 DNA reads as TGTGCCAGCAGCGTTACCGGGACTAGCGGCCAGAGCTCCTACGAGCAGTACTTC.

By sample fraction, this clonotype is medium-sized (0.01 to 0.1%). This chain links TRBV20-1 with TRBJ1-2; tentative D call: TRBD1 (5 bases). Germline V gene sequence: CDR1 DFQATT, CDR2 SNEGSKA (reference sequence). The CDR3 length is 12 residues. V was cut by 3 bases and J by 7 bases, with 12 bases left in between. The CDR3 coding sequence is TGCAGTGCTAGTACGGACAACGGTGGCTACACCTTC. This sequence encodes CSASTDNGGYTF.

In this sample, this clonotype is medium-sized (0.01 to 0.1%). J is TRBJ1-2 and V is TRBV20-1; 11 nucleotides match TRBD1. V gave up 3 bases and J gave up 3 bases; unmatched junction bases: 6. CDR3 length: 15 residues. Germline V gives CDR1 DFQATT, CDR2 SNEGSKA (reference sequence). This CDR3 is CSARDRGRPDYGYTF. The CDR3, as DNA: TGCAGTGCTAGGGACAGGGGGCGCCCTGACTATGGCTACACCTTC.

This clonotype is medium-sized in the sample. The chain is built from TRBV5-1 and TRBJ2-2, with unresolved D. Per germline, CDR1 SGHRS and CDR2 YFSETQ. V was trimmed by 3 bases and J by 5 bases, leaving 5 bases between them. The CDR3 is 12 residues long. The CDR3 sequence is CASSSLTGELFF. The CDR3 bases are TGCGCCAGCAGCTCATTGACCGGGGAGCTGTTTTTT.

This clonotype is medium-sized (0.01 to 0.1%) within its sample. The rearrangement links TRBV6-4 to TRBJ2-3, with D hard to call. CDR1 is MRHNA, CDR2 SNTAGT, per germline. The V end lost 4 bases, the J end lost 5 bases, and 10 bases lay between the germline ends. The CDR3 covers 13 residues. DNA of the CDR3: TGTGCCAGCAGTGCCACTACTCTAGATACGCAGTATTTT. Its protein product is CASSATTLDTQYF.

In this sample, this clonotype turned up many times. The CDR3 region is CASKTSGRANEQFF. Written as DNA, the CDR3 is TGCGCCAGCAAGACTAGCGGGAGGGCCAATGAGCAGTTCTTC. The rearrangement links TRBV5-1 to TRBJ2-1; 14 bases match TRBD2. Looked up from germline, CDR1 is SGHRS and CDR2 is YFSETQ. This CDR3 region has 14 residues. V dropped 6 bases and J dropped 6; count of bases not matched to a gene: 2.

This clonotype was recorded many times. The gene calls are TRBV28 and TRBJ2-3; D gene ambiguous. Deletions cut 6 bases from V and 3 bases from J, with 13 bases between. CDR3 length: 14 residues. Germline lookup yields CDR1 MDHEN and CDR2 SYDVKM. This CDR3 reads CASSPPAGTDTQYF. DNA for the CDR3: TGTGCCAGCAGCCCGCCAGCTGGAACAGATACGCAGTATTTT.

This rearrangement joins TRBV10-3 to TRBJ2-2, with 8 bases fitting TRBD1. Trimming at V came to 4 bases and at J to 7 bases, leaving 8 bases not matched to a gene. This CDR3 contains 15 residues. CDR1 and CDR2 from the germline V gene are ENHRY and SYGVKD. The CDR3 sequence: CAISVGTGVGGELFF. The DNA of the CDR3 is TGTGCCATCAGTGTCGGGACAGGTGTTGGCGGGGAGCTGTTTTTT.

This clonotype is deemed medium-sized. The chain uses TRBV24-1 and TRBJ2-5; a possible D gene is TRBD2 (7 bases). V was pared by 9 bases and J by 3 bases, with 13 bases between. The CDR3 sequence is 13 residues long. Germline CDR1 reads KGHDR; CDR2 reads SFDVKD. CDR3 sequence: CATRRGGEETQYF. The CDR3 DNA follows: TGTGCCACCCGGAGGGGGGGCGAAGAGACCCAGTACTTC.

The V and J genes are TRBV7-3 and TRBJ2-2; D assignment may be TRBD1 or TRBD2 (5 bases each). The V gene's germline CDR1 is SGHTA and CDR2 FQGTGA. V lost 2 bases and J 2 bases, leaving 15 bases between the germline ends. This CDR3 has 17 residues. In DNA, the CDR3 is TGTGCCAGCAGCTTACGTCAGGGCCGGGGAAACACCGGGGAGCTGTTTTTT. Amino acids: CASSLRQGRGNTGELFF.

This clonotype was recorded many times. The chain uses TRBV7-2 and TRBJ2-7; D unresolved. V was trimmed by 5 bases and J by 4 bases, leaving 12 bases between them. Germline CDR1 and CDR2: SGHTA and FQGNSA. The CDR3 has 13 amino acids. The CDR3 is CASSLGLGYEQYF. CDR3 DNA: TGTGCCAGCAGCCTGGGTCTAGGTTACGAGCAGTACTTC.

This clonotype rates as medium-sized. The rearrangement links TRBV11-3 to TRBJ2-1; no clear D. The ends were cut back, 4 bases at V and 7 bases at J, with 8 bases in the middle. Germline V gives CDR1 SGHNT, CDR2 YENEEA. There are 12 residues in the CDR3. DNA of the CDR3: TGTGCCAGCAGCTCAGAAGGAAATGAGCAGTTCTTC. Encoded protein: CASSSEGNEQFF.

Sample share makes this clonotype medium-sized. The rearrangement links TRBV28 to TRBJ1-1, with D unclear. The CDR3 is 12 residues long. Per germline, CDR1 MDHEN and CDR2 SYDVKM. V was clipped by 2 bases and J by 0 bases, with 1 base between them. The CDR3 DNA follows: TGTGCCAGCAGTTTAATGAACACTGAAGCTTTCTTT. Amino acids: CASSLMNTEAFF.

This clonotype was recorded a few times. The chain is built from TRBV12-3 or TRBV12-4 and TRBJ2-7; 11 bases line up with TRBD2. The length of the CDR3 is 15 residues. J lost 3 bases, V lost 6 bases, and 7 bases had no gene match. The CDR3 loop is CASRLLAGGDYEQYF. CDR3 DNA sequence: TGTGCCAGCAGGCTTCTAGCGGGGGGTGACTACGAGCAGTACTTC.

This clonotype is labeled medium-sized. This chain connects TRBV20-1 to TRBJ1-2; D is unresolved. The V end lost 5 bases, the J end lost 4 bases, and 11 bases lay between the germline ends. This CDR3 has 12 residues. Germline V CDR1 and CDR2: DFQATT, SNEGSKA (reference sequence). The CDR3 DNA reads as TGCAGTGCTGGAAGGCAAACCTATGGCTACACCTTC. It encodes CSAGRQTYGYTF.

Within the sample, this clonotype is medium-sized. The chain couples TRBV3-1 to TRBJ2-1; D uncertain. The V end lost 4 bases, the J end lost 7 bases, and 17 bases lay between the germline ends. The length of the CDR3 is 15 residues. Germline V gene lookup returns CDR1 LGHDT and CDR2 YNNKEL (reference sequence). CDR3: CASSPSGLRVNEQFF. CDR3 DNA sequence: TGTGCCAGCAGCCCATCGGGTCTGAGAGTGAATGAGCAGTTCTTC.

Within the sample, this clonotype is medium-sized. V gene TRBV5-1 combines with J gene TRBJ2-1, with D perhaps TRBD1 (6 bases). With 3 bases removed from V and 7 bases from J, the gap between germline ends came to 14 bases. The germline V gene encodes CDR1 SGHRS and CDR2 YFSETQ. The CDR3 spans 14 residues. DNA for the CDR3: TGCGCCAGCAGCTCCCAGGGGTCCGGGAATGAGCAGTTCTTC. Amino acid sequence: CASSSQGSGNEQFF.

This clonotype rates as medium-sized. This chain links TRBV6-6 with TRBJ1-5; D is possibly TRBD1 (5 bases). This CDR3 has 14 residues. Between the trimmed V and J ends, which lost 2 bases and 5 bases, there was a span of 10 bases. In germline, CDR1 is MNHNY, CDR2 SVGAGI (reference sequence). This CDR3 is CASSYQGLYQPQHF. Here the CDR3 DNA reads TGTGCCAGCAGTTACCAGGGTCTATATCAGCCCCAGCATTTT.

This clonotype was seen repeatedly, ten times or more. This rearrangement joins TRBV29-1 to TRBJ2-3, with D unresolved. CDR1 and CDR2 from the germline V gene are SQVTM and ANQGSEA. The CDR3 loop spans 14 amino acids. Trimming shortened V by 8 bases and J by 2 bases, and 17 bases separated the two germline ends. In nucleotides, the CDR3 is TGCAGCTCTACCAAGGCACAGTACACAGATACGCAGTATTTT. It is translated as CSSTKAQYTDTQYF.

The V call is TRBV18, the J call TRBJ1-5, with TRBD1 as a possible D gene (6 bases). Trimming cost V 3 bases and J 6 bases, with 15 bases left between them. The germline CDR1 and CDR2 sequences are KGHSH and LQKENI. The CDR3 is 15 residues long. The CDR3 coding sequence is TGTGCCAGCTCACCCAAGGTGGGGGCAGGTCAGCCCCAGCATTTT. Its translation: CASSPKVGAGQPQHF.

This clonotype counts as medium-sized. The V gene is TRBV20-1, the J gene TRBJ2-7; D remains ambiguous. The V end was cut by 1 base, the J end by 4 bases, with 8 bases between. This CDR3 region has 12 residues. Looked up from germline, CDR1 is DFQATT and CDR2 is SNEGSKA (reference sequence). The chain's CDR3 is CSARVPSYEQYF. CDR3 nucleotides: TGCAGTGCTAGAGTCCCTTCGTACGAGCAGTACTTC.